The sample holds one count of the clone carrying this T cell receptor beta chain. As yet, its antigen is unknown. This record comes from a study of blood T cells in healthy people across ages. Caucasian individuals from Russia who were healthy and aged 6 to 90 acted as donors. Trimming cost V 6 bases and J 8 bases, with 19 bases left between them. The CDR3 has 14 residues. Germline loops: CDR1 SNHLY, CDR2 FYNNEI. Combining a sample-barcoded 5' primer with a J-beta primer mix, a second PCR ran for about 7 to 11 cycles. TCRdb analysed the 5' RACE reads with MiXCR anew, one entry per CDR3 protein. This table holds around 970,000 distinct CDR3 sequences, 45% to 60% found once. Overall study findings and caveats: CMV status of donors was not determined, possibly confounding expanded clonotype changes. Roughly linear age-related decline in beta diversity appeared, significant by age approximately 43.

This sequence originates from a woman aged 55-70 years in good health. The chain links TRBV2 to TRBJ1-2; possible D gene TRBD1, 5 bases. The sequenced sample consisted of blood. The CDR3 is CASSRGRDFSGYTF. CDR3 nucleotide sequence: TGTGCCAGCAGCCGGGGACGGGATTTCTCAGGCTACACCTTC. The variable domain in full, with the rest retrieved from reference TRBV2 and TRBJ1-2, is EPEVTQTPSHQVTQMGQEVILRCVPISNHLYFYWYRQILGQKVEFLVSFYNNEISEKSEIFDDQFSVERPDGSNFTLKIRSTKLEDSAMYFCASSRGRDFSGYTFGSGTRLTVV.